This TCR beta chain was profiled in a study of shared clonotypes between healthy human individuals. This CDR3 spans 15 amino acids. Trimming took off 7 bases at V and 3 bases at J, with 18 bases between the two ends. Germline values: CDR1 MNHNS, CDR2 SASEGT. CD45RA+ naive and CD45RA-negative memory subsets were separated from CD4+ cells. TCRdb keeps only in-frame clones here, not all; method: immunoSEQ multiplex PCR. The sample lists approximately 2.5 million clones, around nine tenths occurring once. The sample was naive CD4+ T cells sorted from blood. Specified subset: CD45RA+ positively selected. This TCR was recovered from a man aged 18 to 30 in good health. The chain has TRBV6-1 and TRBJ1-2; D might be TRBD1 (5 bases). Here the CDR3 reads CASKGEGAGDYGYTF. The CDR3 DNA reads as TGTGCCAGCAAGGGAGAAGGGGCGGGGGACTATGGCTACACCTTC.